A single sample gave rise to the 11 T cell receptor beta chains below, sequenced in a study of T-cell reconstitution after alpha-beta-depleted transplantation in children. Molecular barcoding with unique molecular identifiers was used for the TCRbeta library. TCRdb independently ran MiXCR on the PCR reads; one entry per CDR3 protein. The top ten hold around 4.8% of the sample, which has about 250,000 distinct CDR3 sequences, about 24% seen once. Material: PBMCs, mostly from graft donor cells, obtained 360 days after TCRalphabeta/CD19-depleted stem cell transplant. The receptors were gathered from a female patient between 2 and 15 years old who had a stem cell transplant for congenital amegakaryocytic thrombocytopenia, so the T cells may come from the graft donor.

This clonotype was seen only a few times. The chain recombines TRBV20-1 with TRBJ2-5, with no clear D. Germline V gene lookup returns CDR1 DFQATT and CDR2 SNEGSKA (reference sequence). Trimming took 2 bases from V and 5 from J, leaving 15 bases between them. The CDR3 extends over 14 amino acids. CDR3 in DNA: TGCAGTGCTAGATCCCTCCGGAAGGCGGAGACCCAGTACTTC. Residues: CSARSLRKAETQYF.

This sequence joins TRBV19 and TRBJ1-1; no firm D call. This CDR3 contains 13 residues. Germline V lookup: CDR1 LNHDA, CDR2 SQIVND (reference sequence). Trimming stripped 7 bases from V and 1 base from J, with 10 bases between. The CDR3 bases are TGTGCCAGTAAGCAGGCCAGGAACACTGAAGCTTTCTTT. As protein: CASKQARNTEAFF.

The rearrangement uses TRBV7-8 and TRBJ2-5; 8 bases fit TRBD1. The CDR3 consists of 14 residues. Germline CDR1 SGHVS, CDR2 FQNEAQ. J gave up 4 bases and V 3 bases, and 4 bases lay outside the gene matches. The CDR3 coding sequence is TGTGCCAGCAGCTTCGGCAGGGGGCTAGAGACCCAGTACTTC. Translated, it gives CASSFGRGLETQYF.

This CDR3 reads CSASQQGVSEQYF. Here the CDR3 DNA reads TGCAGTGCTAGCCAACAGGGAGTAAGCGAGCAGTACTTC. The rearrangement joins TRBV20-1 to TRBJ2-7; a weak D match, TRBD1 (6 bases). V lost 3 bases to trimming and J lost 6 bases, with 15 bases between them. The germline V gene has CDR1 DFQATT and CDR2 SNEGSKA (reference sequence). The CDR3 has 13 residues.

The sample holds a few counts of this clonotype. V is TRBV28 and J is TRBJ1-2, with a weak D call TRBD1 (5 bases). Per the germline V gene, CDR1 is MDHEN and CDR2 is SYDVKM. V was clipped by 6 bases and J by 6 bases, with 8 bases between them. The CDR3 totals 11 residues. The CDR3 is CASRGTDGYTF. For the CDR3, the DNA is TGTGCCAGCAGAGGGACGGATGGCTACACCTTC.

The rearrangement joins TRBV5-1 to TRBJ2-2, with 15 bases matching TRBD2. The germline V gene has CDR1 SGHRS and CDR2 YFSETQ. The CDR3 covers 18 residues. J gave up 0 bases and V 4 bases, and 4 bases lay outside the gene matches. This chain's CDR3 is CASSRTSGGAANTGELFF. DNA of the CDR3: TGCGCCAGCAGCCGGACTAGCGGGGGGGCCGCGAACACCGGGGAGCTGTTTTTT.

This clonotype was found a few times. This chain uses TRBV7-9 with TRBJ1-1; 8 bases align to TRBD1. J was trimmed by 4 bases and V by 0 bases; bases with no gene match: 7. CDR3 size: 16 residues. Germline CDR1 and CDR2: SEHNR and FQNEAQ (reference sequence). CDR3 sequence reads: CASSLARQGRATEAFF. DNA of the CDR3: TGTGCCAGCAGCTTAGCGAGACAGGGGAGGGCCACTGAAGCTTTCTTT.

As concerns this clonotype: The germline gene is not matched at one end of the junction; a read error may be the cause. CDR3 amino acids: CASRQDGGGTIVSPGEQYF. The CDR3 DNA sequence: TGCGCCAGCAGGCAAGATGGGGGAGGGACCATAGTATCACCCGGCGAGCAGTACTTC. The chain joins TRBV4-1 to TRBJ2-7; 7 bases are shared with TRBD2. The V gene's germline CDR1 is MGHRA and CDR2 YSYEKL. CDR3 length: 19 residues.

This clonotype was counted between two and nine times. J is TRBJ1-1 and V is TRBV29-1; no clear D. The CDR3 is 12 residues long. V was trimmed by 7 bases and J by 1 base, leaving 10 bases between them. Germline V gene data show CDR1 as SQVTM and CDR2 as ANQGSEA. The CDR3 loop reads CSGATENTEAFF. As DNA, the CDR3 is TGCAGCGGCGCGACGGAGAACACTGAAGCTTTCTTT.

This clonotype showed up many times. The rearrangement joins TRBV9 to TRBJ2-7, with no clear D. The germline CDR1 and CDR2 sequences are SGDLS and YYNGEE. V was shortened by 0 bases and J by 0 bases, with 10 bases between the two germline ends. The CDR3 has 15 residues. Here the CDR3 reads CASSVAPASSYEQYF. The CDR3 region has the DNA TGTGCCAGCAGCGTAGCTCCCGCTAGCTCCTACGAGCAGTACTTC.

The chain uses TRBV27 and TRBJ1-1, with D perhaps TRBD1 (6 bases). From germline, CDR1 is MNHEY and CDR2 SMNVEV (reference sequence). This CDR3 has 15 amino acids. V was pared by 2 bases and J by 5 bases, with 15 bases between. The CDR3 region has the DNA TGTGCCAGCAGTTTACTCGGGGGCTCTAGGACTGAAGCTTTCTTT. Amino acids: CASSLLGGSRTEAFF.